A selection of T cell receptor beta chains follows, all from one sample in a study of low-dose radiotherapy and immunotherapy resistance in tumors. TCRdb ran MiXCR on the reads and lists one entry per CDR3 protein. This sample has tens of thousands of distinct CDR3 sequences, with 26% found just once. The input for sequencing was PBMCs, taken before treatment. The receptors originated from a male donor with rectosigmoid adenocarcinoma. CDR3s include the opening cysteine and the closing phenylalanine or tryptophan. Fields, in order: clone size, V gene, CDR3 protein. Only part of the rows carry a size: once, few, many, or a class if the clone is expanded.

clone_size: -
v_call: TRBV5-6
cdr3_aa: CASSLWWAQGANEQFF

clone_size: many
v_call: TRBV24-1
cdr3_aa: CATSDPNWSYNEQFF

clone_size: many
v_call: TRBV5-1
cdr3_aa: CASSLALIGSTDTQYF

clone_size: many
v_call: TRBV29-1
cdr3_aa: CSVEDPTRTDTQYF

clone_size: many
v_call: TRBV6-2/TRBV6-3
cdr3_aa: CASSPRAGGPDEQYF

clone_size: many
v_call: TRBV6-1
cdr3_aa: CASSWGTGLSNSPLHF

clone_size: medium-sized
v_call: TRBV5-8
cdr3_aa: CASTTRGMNTEAFF

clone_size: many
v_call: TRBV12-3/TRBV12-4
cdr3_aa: CASSLANIYNEQFF

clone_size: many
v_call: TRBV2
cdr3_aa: CASSEVIEGAGELFF

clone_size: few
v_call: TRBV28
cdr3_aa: CASSLTVGSYEQYF

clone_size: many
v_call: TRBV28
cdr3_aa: CASSIRTGGREQFF

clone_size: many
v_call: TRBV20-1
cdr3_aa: CSARVAGKETQYF

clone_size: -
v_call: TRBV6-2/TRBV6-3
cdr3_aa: CASSYSHAGELFF

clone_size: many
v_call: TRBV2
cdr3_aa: CASKATGSSYEQYF

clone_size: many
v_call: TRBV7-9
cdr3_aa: CASSQGQVYGYTF

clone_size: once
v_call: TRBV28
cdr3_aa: CASSYQAGANVLTF

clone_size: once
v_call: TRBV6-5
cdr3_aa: CASSAEYSQGGYTF

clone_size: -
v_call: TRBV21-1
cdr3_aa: CASSKGISGPGNEQFF

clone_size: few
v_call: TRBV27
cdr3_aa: CASRSGSPYNEQFF

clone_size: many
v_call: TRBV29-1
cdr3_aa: CSVGTSNQPQHF

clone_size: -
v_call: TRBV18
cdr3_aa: CASSPPLGSSSYNEQFF

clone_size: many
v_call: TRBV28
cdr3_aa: CASQIPGRKTGAQYF

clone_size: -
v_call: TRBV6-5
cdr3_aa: CASSRRTENNEQFF

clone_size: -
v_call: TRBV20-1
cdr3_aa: CSARDTGSPLHF

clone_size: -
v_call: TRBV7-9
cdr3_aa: CASSLDRNNEQFF

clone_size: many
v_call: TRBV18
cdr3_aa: CASSPAGDSPLHF

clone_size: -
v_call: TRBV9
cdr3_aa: CASSGSGGTGELFF

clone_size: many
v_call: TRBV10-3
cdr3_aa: CAISGTENQPQHF

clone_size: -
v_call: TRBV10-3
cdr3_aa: CAISELGQSRSSYNSPLHF

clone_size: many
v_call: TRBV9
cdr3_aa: CASSVAPQETQYF

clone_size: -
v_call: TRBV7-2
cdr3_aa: CASSRQGAVTEAFF

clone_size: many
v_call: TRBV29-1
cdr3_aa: CSVGVGNSPLHF

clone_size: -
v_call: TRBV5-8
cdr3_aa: CASSTGLASYNEQFF

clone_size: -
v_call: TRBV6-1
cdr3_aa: CASSTGQGPYEQYF

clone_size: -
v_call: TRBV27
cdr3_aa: CASSLALRVAGANVLTF

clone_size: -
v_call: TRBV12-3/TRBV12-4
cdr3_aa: CASTMLTSGNEQFF

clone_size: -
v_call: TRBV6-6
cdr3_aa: CASSYEAAGGTQYF

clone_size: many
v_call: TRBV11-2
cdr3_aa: CASSPATGWADTQYF

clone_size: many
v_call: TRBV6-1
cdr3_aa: CASSWGGSTDTQYF

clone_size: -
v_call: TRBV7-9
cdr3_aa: CASSWGTSEAFF

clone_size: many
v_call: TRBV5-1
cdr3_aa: CASSLEDRATEAFF

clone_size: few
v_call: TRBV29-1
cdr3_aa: CSAVTALYGYTF

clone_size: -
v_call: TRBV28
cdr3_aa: CASSFMGGTAKNIQYF

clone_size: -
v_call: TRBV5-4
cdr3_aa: CASSLGTSRTDTQYF

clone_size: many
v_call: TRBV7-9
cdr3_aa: CASSLVADTQYF

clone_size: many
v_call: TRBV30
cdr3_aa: CAWRLGNTEAFF

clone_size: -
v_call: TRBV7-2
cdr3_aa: CASSVQGYEQYF